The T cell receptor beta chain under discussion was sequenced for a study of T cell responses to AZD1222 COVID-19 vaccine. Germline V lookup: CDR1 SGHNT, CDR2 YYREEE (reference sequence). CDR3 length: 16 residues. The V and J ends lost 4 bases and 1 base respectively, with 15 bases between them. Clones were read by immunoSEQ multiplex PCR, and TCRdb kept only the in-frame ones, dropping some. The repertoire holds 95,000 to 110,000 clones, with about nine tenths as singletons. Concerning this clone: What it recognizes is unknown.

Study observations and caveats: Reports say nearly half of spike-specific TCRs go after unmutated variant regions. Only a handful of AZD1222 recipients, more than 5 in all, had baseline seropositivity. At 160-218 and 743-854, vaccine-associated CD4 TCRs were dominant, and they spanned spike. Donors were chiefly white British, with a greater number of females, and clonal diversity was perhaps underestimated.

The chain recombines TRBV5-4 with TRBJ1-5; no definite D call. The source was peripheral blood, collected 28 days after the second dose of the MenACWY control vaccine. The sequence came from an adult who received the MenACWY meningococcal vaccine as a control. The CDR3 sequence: CASSQTKRQSNQPQHF. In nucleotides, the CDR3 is TGTGCCAGCAGCCAAACAAAGAGACAAAGCAATCAGCCCCAGCATTTT.